A selection of T cell receptor beta chains follows, all from one sample in a study of T cell responses to AZD1222 COVID-19 vaccine. Profiled with immunoSEQ multiplex PCR; TCRdb holds only in-frame clones, not every one. The sample yields 130,000 or so clones, around 94% seen once. The input for sequencing was peripheral blood, taken on day 0 of AZD1222 vaccination. These receptor sequences come from an adult in good health. CDR3s include the opening cysteine and the closing phenylalanine or tryptophan. A D gene is named only where the DNA matches it firmly. Size tells how often a clone was seen (once, few, many) or the class of an expanded clone, and some rows leave it out.

DNA: TGCGCCAGCACGCCTCTGCTCAAGAGCTGGGAGCAGTACTTC; CDR3: CASTPLLKSWEQYF; V: TRBV4-1; D: NA; J: TRBJ2-7; size: NA
DNA: TGTGCCAGCAGCCCCGGGACTAGCGGCTACAATGAGCAGTTCTTC; CDR3: CASSPGTSGYNEQFF; V: TRBV7-8; D: TRBD2; J: TRBJ2-1; size: once
DNA: TGTGCCAGCAGCCAAAAGATGGGGTATAATTCACCCCTCCACTTT; CDR3: CASSQKMGYNSPLHF; V: TRBV14; D: NA; J: TRBJ1-6; size: NA
DNA: TGTGCCAGCAGCTCACGACAGGGAGGAAGCTCCTATAATTCACCCCTCCACTTT; CDR3: CASSSRQGGSSYNSPLHF; V: TRBV11-2; D: TRBD1; J: TRBJ1-6; size: NA
DNA: TGCAGTGCTAGTCTTACAGGGAACCGTTTAAGCAATCAGCCCCAGCATTTT; CDR3: CSASLTGNRLSNQPQHF; V: TRBV20-1; D: NA; J: TRBJ1-5; size: NA
DNA: TGTGCCAGCTCACCGGTTGGACAGGGCTTGTCTGGGGCCAACGTCCTGACTTTC; CDR3: CASSPVGQGLSGANVLTF; V: TRBV18; D: TRBD1; J: TRBJ2-6; size: NA
DNA: TGTGCCAGCAGCTTTCGGGTAGCGGTGAGCTCCTACAATGAGCAGTTCTTC; CDR3: CASSFRVAVSSYNEQFF; V: TRBV7-8; D: NA; J: TRBJ2-1; size: NA
DNA: TGTGCCAGCAGCCAAGATCCGCGGCGATCTATTGTTTTCGGCTACACCTTC; CDR3: CASSQDPRRSIVFGYTF; V: TRBV3-1/TRBV3-2; D: NA; J: TRBJ1-2; size: once
DNA: TGCGCCAGCAGTGAGTCTGGGGGGCGACCGTACAATGAGCAGTTCTTC; CDR3: CASSESGGRPYNEQFF; V: TRBV10-2; D: NA; J: TRBJ2-1; size: NA
DNA: TGTGCCAGCAGTTTCCGGCGACCTGGGGGGACCCAGTACTTC; CDR3: CASSFRRPGGTQYF; V: TRBV28; D: NA; J: TRBJ2-5; size: NA
DNA: TGTGCCAGCAGCTTAGAGCGGAGGGCCGGGGGACCCAAAAACATTCAGTACTTC; CDR3: CASSLERRAGGPKNIQYF; V: TRBV11-2; D: NA; J: TRBJ2-4; size: NA
DNA: TGTGCCAGCAGCTCGAAAGGGGACCACCCCTTCTATGGCTACACCTTC; CDR3: CASSSKGDHPFYGYTF; V: TRBV5-6; D: NA; J: TRBJ1-2; size: NA
DNA: TGTGCCAGCAGTTTATCGATACTAGCGGGAGAGCCCCTTAGCACAGATACGCAGTATTTT; CDR3: CASSLSILAGEPLSTDTQYF; V: TRBV27; D: TRBD2; J: TRBJ2-3; size: NA
DNA: TGTGCCAGCAGCGATAACAGGGGGGAGCACCAAGCGAACACCGGGGAGCTGTTTTTT; CDR3: CASSDNRGEHQANTGELFF; V: TRBV9; D: TRBD1; J: TRBJ2-2; size: NA
DNA: TGTGCCAGCAGTGGCGGGACAGGGGGATACGAGCAGTACTTC; CDR3: CASSGGTGGYEQYF; V: TRBV2; D: TRBD1; J: TRBJ2-7; size: NA
DNA: TGTGCCAGTAGTCTCGGGACTAGCGGGAAGTACGAGCAGTACTTC; CDR3: CASSLGTSGKYEQYF; V: TRBV19; D: TRBD2; J: TRBJ2-7; size: NA
DNA: TGCGCCAGCAGTAGAGGACTAGCGGGAGGGGTATCCTACGAGCAGTACTTC; CDR3: CASSRGLAGGVSYEQYF; V: TRBV10-2; D: TRBD2; J: TRBJ2-7; size: NA
DNA: TGCAGCGCTTACAGGGGAGGTAACACTGAAGCTTTCTTT; CDR3: CSAYRGGNTEAFF; V: TRBV29-1; D: TRBD1; J: TRBJ1-1; size: NA
DNA: TGCGCCAGCAGCCAAGATATAGCGGGAGTAAACAATGAGCAGTTCTTC; CDR3: CASSQDIAGVNNEQFF; V: TRBV4-1; D: TRBD2; J: TRBJ2-1; size: once
DNA: TGTGCCTCGGGGCCGGCCACCGAGCAGTACTTC; CDR3: CASGPATEQYF; V: TRBV27; D: NA; J: TRBJ2-7; size: NA
DNA: TGTGCCAGCAGCTTAGATAGCGCGGGCTTGAGTCAATTCTTC; CDR3: CASSLDSAGLSQFF; V: TRBV11-2; D: NA; J: TRBJ2-1; size: NA
DNA: TGTGCCATCAGTGAAAAGGGTTTAGAAGGCTACACCTTC; CDR3: CAISEKGLEGYTF; V: TRBV10-3; D: NA; J: TRBJ1-2; size: NA
DNA: TGTGCCAGCAGCGTTGGGACTAGCGGGATAGGGCAAGAGACCCAGTACTTC; CDR3: CASSVGTSGIGQETQYF; V: TRBV9; D: TRBD2; J: TRBJ2-5; size: NA
DNA: TGTGCCAGCAGTAATCCCGGTGAAAAACTGTTTTTT; CDR3: CASSNPGEKLFF; V: TRBV28; D: NA; J: TRBJ1-4; size: NA
DNA: TGTGCCAGCAGCCTTACAGATACGCAGTATTTT; CDR3: CASSLTDTQYF; V: TRBV28; D: NA; J: TRBJ2-3; size: NA
DNA: TGTGCCAGCAGTGTCGAGGGCCTCGAGCAGTACTTC; CDR3: CASSVEGLEQYF; V: TRBV12-3/TRBV12-4; D: NA; J: TRBJ2-7; size: NA
DNA: TGTGCCACCAGCGTGGGGGCAACTAATGAAAAACTGTTTTTT; CDR3: CATSVGATNEKLFF; V: TRBV15; D: NA; J: TRBJ1-4; size: once
DNA: TGTGCCAGCAGCTTTCCGGGACTAGCTGTTATCGATGAGCAGTTCTTC; CDR3: CASSFPGLAVIDEQFF; V: TRBV7-9; D: TRBD2; J: TRBJ2-1; size: NA
DNA: TGTGCCAGCAGCTTAGCGGCGGCTTCGAACACCGGGGAGCTGTTTTTT; CDR3: CASSLAAASNTGELFF; V: TRBV7-9; D: NA; J: TRBJ2-2; size: NA
DNA: TGTGCCAGCAGCCGCCTCGGAGGACAGCGGGAGCCCTACGAGCAGTACTTC; CDR3: CASSRLGGQREPYEQYF; V: TRBV4-2; D: TRBD2; J: TRBJ2-7; size: NA
DNA: TGCGCCAGCAGTAGAGGGGCCGCGGGGGATTCACCCCTCCACTTT; CDR3: CASSRGAAGDSPLHF; V: TRBV5-1; D: NA; J: TRBJ1-6; size: NA
DNA: TGTGCCAGCAGTTACGTAGGTTCACCCCTCCACTTT; CDR3: CASSYVGSPLHF; V: TRBV6-5; D: NA; J: TRBJ1-6; size: NA
DNA: TGTGCCAGCCAGGGCTGGGCTAATGAAAAACTGTTTTTT; CDR3: CASQGWANEKLFF; V: TRBV6-5; D: NA; J: TRBJ1-4; size: NA
DNA: TGTGCCAGCAGCTTAGTCGTCCACACAGATACGCAGTATTTT; CDR3: CASSLVVHTDTQYF; V: TRBV11-2; D: NA; J: TRBJ2-3; size: NA
DNA: TGTGCCAGCAGCGGGACATACCATACTGAAGCTTTCTTT; CDR3: CASSGTYHTEAFF; V: TRBV9; D: NA; J: TRBJ1-1; size: NA
DNA: TGTGCCAGCAGCGTAGGGGAGGGTTCTGGCAGCGGCTACACCTTC; CDR3: CASSVGEGSGSGYTF; V: TRBV9; D: NA; J: TRBJ1-2; size: NA
DNA: TGTGCCAGCAGTTACTCGAGTACGCAGTATTTT; CDR3: CASSYSSTQYF; V: TRBV6-5; D: NA; J: TRBJ2-3; size: NA
DNA: TGTGCCAGCAGTTTCGGGTCAGCCTACGAGCAGTACTTC; CDR3: CASSFGSAYEQYF; V: TRBV28; D: NA; J: TRBJ2-7; size: NA
DNA: TGCGCCAGCAGTGCGGAGGCCAAAAACATTCAGTACTTC; CDR3: CASSAEAKNIQYF; V: TRBV10-2; D: NA; J: TRBJ2-4; size: NA
DNA: TGCAGCGTTGGCGTAGCGGGAGGGGGCAGTACGCAGTCTTTT; CDR3: CSVGVAGGGSTQSF; V: TRBV29-1; D: TRBD2; J: TRBJ2-3; size: NA
DNA: TGTGCCAGCAGTTTAGTAGGAGATACGCAGTATTTT; CDR3: CASSLVGDTQYF; V: TRBV12-3/TRBV12-4; D: NA; J: TRBJ2-3; size: once
DNA: TGTGCCAGCAGCTTTTTCGTTACCTACAATGAGCAGTTCTTC; CDR3: CASSFFVTYNEQFF; V: TRBV7-9; D: NA; J: TRBJ2-1; size: NA
DNA: TGTGCCAGCAGTTTAGGCCAGCGCCCCTACAATGAGCAGTTCTTC; CDR3: CASSLGQRPYNEQFF; V: TRBV27; D: NA; J: TRBJ2-1; size: NA
DNA: TGCAGCGTTGAAACAGATAATCAGCCCCAGCATTTT; CDR3: CSVETDNQPQHF; V: TRBV29-1; D: NA; J: TRBJ1-5; size: NA
DNA: TGCAGTGCTAGTCGGGAGGCAGATACGCAGTATTTT; CDR3: CSASREADTQYF; V: TRBV20-1; D: TRBD2; J: TRBJ2-3; size: NA
DNA: TGCGCCAGCAGTGAACAGGTCGGCACCGGGGAGCTGTTTTTT; CDR3: CASSEQVGTGELFF; V: TRBV10-1; D: NA; J: TRBJ2-2; size: NA
DNA: TGTGCCAGCAGCCTCTCCTCTAATGAAAAACTGTTTTTT; CDR3: CASSLSSNEKLFF; V: TRBV11-2; D: NA; J: TRBJ1-4; size: NA
DNA: TGTGCCAGCAGTTCAGGACAGGGGGACTATGGCTACACCTTC; CDR3: CASSSGQGDYGYTF; V: TRBV28; D: TRBD1; J: TRBJ1-2; size: NA
DNA: TGCGCCAGCAGCCAAGGATGGACAGGGAATCAGCCCCAGCATTTT; CDR3: CASSQGWTGNQPQHF; V: TRBV4-1; D: TRBD1; J: TRBJ1-5; size: NA